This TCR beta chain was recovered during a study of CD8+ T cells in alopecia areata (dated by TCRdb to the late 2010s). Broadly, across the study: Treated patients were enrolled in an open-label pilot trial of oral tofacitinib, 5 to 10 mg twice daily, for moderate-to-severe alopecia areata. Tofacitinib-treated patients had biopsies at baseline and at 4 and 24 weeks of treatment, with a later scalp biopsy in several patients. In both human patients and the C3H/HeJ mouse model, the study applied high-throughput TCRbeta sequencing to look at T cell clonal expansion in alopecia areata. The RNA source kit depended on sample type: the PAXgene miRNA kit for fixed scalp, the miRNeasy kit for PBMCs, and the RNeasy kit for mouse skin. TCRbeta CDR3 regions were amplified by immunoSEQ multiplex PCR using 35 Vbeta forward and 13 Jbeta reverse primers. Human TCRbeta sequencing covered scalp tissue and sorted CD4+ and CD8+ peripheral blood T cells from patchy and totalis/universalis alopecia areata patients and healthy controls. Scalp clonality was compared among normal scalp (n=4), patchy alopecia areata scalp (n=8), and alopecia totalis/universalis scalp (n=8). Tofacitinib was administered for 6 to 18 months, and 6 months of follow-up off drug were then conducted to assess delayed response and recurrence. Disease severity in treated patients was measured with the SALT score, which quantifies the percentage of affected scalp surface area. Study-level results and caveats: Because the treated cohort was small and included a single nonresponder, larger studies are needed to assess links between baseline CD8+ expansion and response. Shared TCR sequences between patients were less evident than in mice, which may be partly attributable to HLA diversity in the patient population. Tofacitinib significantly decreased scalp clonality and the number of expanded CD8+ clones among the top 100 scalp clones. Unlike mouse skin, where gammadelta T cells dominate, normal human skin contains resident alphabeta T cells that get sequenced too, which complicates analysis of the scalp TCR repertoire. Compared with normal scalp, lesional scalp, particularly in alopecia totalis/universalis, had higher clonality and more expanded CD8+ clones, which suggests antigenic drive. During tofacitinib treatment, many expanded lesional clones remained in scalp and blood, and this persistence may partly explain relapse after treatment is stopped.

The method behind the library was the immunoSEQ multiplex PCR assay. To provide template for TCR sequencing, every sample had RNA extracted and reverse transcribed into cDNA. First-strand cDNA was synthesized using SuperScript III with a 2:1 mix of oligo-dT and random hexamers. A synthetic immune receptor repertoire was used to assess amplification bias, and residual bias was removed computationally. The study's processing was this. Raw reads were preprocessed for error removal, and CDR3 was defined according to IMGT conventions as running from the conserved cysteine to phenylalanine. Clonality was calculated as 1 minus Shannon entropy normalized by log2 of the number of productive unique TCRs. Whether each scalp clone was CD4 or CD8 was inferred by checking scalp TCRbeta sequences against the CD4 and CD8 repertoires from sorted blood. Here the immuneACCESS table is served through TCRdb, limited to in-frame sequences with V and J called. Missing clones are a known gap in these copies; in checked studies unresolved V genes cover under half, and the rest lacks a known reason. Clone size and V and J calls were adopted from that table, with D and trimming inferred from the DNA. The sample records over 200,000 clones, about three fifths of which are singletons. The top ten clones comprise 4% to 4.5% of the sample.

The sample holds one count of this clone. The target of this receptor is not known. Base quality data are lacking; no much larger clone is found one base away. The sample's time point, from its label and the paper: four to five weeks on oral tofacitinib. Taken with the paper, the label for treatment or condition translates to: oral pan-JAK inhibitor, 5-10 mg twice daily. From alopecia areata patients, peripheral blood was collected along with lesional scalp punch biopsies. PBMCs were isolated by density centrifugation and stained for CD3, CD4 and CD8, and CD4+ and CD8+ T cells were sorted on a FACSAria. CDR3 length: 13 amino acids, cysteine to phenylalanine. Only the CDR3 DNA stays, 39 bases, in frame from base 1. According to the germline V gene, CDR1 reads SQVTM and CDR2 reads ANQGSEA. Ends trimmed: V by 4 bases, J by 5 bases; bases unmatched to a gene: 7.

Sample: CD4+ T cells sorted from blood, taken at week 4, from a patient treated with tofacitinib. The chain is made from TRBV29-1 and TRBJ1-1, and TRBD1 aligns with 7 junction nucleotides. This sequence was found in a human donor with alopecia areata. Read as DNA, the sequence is TGCAGCGTTGCCGGACAGGAGGGGACTGAAGCTTTCTTT. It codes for CSVAGQEGTEAFF. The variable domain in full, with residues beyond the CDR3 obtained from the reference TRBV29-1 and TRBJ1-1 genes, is SAVISQKPSRDICQRGTSLTIQCQVDSQVTMMFWYRQQPGQSLTLIATANQGSEATYESGFVIDKFPISRPNLTFSTLTVSNMSPEDSSIYLCSVAGQEGTEAFFGQGTRLTVV.